A single sample is the source of the 8 T cell receptor beta chains below, sequenced in a study of memory CD4+ T cells and cytomegalovirus serostatus. Single viable CD3+CD4+CD8-CD45RO+ cells were sorted as the memory CD4+ T cells. Repertoires were generated with immunoSEQ multiplex PCR, while TCRdb's copy carries only in-frame clones and drops some. The sample has about 42,000 clones, just under 80% seen once. The sample comprised memory CD4+ T cells from blood. The receptor source for this set is an adult in good health and CMV-seronegative.

This chain links TRBV9 with TRBJ2-2, with D unclear. Trimming took off 0 bases at V and 7 bases at J, with 13 bases between the two ends. CDR3 length equals 15 residues. Germline V lookup: CDR1 SGDLS, CDR2 YYNGEE. The CDR3 nucleotides are TGTGCCAGCAGCGTAGGTGGTCAGTTTGGCGGGGAGCTGTTTTTT. Encoded protein: CASSVGGQFGGELFF.

The J gene is TRBJ1-5, the V gene TRBV5-6; D is possibly TRBD1 (5 bases). The V end was cut by 0 bases, the J end by 6 bases, with 13 bases between. The CDR3 sequence is 15 residues long. Germline V gene data show CDR1 as SGHDT and CDR2 as YYEEEE. The CDR3 spells CASSLGLRAPQPQHF. The CDR3 DNA sequence: TGTGCCAGCAGCTTGGGTCTCAGGGCGCCTCAGCCCCAGCATTTT. The variable domain in full, with the rest retrieved from reference TRBV5-6 and TRBJ1-5, is DAGVTQSPTHLIKTRGQQVTLRCSPKSGHDTVSWYQQALGQGPQFIFQYYEEEERQRGNFPDRFSGHQFPNYSSELNVNALLLGDSALYLCASSLGLRAPQPQHFGDGTRLSIL.

CDR3 nucleotide sequence: TGTGCCAGCAGCTTAGCAAAGAACACTGAAGCTTTCTTT. Residues: CASSLAKNTEAFF. The chain employs TRBV7-2 and TRBJ1-1; D is undetermined. The CDR3 has 13 residues. Germline CDR1 is SGHTA and CDR2 is FQGNSA. Trimming pared 0 bases from V and 1 base from J, leaving 3 bases between.

CDR3 region: CASRSTGGAREQFF. CDR3 in DNA: TGTGCCAGCAGATCCACGGGCGGGGCGCGTGAGCAGTTCTTC. The gene calls are TRBV7-2 and TRBJ2-1; TRBD2 is a possible D gene (6 bases). The CDR3 runs to 14 residues. CDR1 and CDR2 from the germline V gene are SGHTA and FQGNSA. The ends were cut back, 6 bases at V and 9 bases at J, with 18 bases in the middle. The full variable domain, in which reference TRBV7-2 and TRBJ2-1 provide the parts outside the CDR3, is GAGVSQSPSNKVTEKGKDVELRCDPISGHTALYWYRQSLGQGLEFLIYFQGNSAPDKSGLPSDRFSAERTGGSVSTLTIQRTQQEDSAVYLCASRSTGGAREQFFGPGTRLTVL.

The genes are TRBV6-6 and TRBJ1-1, with D unresolved. V was pared by 5 bases and J by 0 bases, with 7 bases between. The V gene's germline CDR1 is MNHNY and CDR2 SVGAGI (reference sequence). CDR3 length equals 13 residues. The CDR3 nucleotides are TGTGCCAGCAGTGCCCCCATGAACACTGAAGCTTTCTTT. This gives the protein CASSAPMNTEAFF.

J is TRBJ1-1 and V is TRBV5-4; D is unresolved. Trimming shortened V by 4 bases and J by 1 base, and 8 bases separated the two germline ends. CDR1 is SGHNT, CDR2 YYREEE, per germline (reference sequence). CDR3 length: 13 residues. The CDR3 bases are TGTGCCAGCAGCAACCCGGGGAACACTGAAGCTTTCTTT. This gives the protein CASSNPGNTEAFF.

This clone was found a few times. The chain couples TRBV30 to TRBJ1-1; D is unclear. V dropped 4 bases and J dropped 1 base, with 10 bases sitting between them. CDR1 GTSNPN and CDR2 SVGIG come from the germline V gene (reference sequence). This CDR3 comprises 13 residues. The chain's CDR3 is CAWNDRGNTEAFF. CDR3 nucleotides: TGTGCCTGGAACGATAGAGGGAACACTGAAGCTTTCTTT.

The chain uses TRBV4-1 and TRBJ1-5; a weak D match, TRBD1 (5 bases). Per the germline V gene, CDR1 is MGHRA and CDR2 is YSYEKL. The V and J ends lost 0 bases and 5 bases respectively, with 8 bases between them. CDR3 length: 14 amino acids. CDR3 sequence reads: CASSQEGVYQPQHF. The CDR3 DNA reads TGCGCCAGCAGCCAAGAGGGGGTTTATCAGCCCCAGCATTTT.